This TCR beta chain was recorded in a study of blood T cell repertoires in COVID-19. Study-wide context: The United States, Italy and Spain provided the acute and convalescent COVID-19 samples. PBMCs, B-cell-depleted T cells, or T cells were the source of the cDNA or gDNA that made up the material.

Germline CDR1 reads KGHDR; CDR2 reads SFDVKD. The length of the CDR3 is 18 residues. Unmatched junction bases numbered 19, after V lost 7 bases and J lost 6 bases. Authors' data handling: How many nucleated cells were present was estimated from reference gene primer amplification. The repertoire was sequenced with immunoSEQ multiplex PCR; TCRdb's copy has only in-frame clones and lacks some. V, J and clone size are taken as reported in that table, and D and trimming were inferred from the DNA itself. Seen here are more than 85,000 clones, approximately 85% observed once, and the top ten hold approximately 13%.

The chain uses TRBV24-1 and TRBJ1-2, with TRBD1 identical over 10 bases. This TCR was sampled from a human donor in a cohort sampled during active COVID-19. Sequencing was performed on peripheral blood. The CDR3 DNA sequence: TGTGCCACCAGCCGGGGACAGGGGTTCATTACCCGAGGGGATGGCTACACCTTC. It translates to CATSRGQGFITRGDGYTF.